The 21 T cell receptor beta chains below all came from one sample that was sequenced in a study of blood T cell repertoires in COVID-19. Repertoires were generated with immunoSEQ multiplex PCR, while TCRdb's copy carries only in-frame clones and drops some. The sample contains approximately 120,000 clones, about 81% of which appear only once. The specimen was peripheral blood. These receptors were collected from a man aged 25-45 years with COVID-19, enrolled during active disease.

The chain is built from TRBV28 and TRBJ1-2; TRBD1 is a possible D gene (6 bases). CDR1 and CDR2 (germline): MDHEN, SYDVKM. The CDR3 covers 14 residues. The V gene lost 2 bases and the J gene lost 2 bases, with 9 bases spanning the gap. This chain's CDR3 is CASSLSTGNYGYTF. The CDR3 bases are TGTGCCAGCAGTTTAAGCACAGGGAACTATGGCTACACCTTC.

The DNA for the CDR3 is TGTGCCAGCAGCACAAGACAGGCGGGTGAAAAACTGTTTTTT. Protein sequence: CASSTRQAGEKLFF. V and J are TRBV5-5 and TRBJ1-4, with D maybe TRBD1 (6 bases). Deletions cut 4 bases from V and 7 bases from J, with 14 bases between. Germline V gene data show CDR1 as SGHKS and CDR2 as YYEKEE (reference sequence). CDR3 size: 14 residues.

The count of this clone is one. This chain uses TRBV19 with TRBJ2-1, with a weak D call TRBD2 (5 bases). Trimming left V 3 bases short and J 4 bases short, with 7 bases between. Looked up from germline, CDR1 is LNHDA and CDR2 is SQIVND (reference sequence). CDR3 length: 13 amino acids. The CDR3 protein is CASSMDSYNEQFF. DNA of the CDR3: TGTGCCAGTAGTATGGACTCTTACAATGAGCAGTTCTTC.

CDR3 sequence: CASSQDTGGFYGYTF. CDR3 nucleotide sequence: TGCGCCAGCAGCCAAGATACAGGGGGTTTCTATGGCTACACCTTC. The chain joins TRBV4-3 to TRBJ1-2, with 8 bases lining up with TRBD1. The CDR3 spans 15 residues. The V gene end was trimmed by 0 bases and the J gene end by 4 bases; junction bases not matched to a gene: 4. Germline lookup yields CDR1 LGHNA and CDR2 YSLEER.

J is TRBJ1-1 and V is TRBV11-3; 8 bases align to TRBD1. Germline CDR1 reads SGHNT; CDR2 reads YENEEA. There are 14 residues in the CDR3. V gave up 4 bases and J gave up 0 bases; unmatched junction bases: 1. CDR3: CASSWTGMNTEAFF. The CDR3 region has the DNA TGTGCCAGCAGCTGGACAGGGATGAACACTGAAGCTTTCTTT.

A few counts support this clone. The V call is TRBV5-1, the J call TRBJ1-1; D is undetermined. The CDR3 runs to 14 residues. V was cut by 3 bases and J by 4 bases, with 13 bases left in between. CDR1 and CDR2 (germline): SGHRS, YFSETQ. The CDR3, as DNA: TGCGCCAGCAGCTACAGTGGTGTAGGCACTGAAGCTTTCTTT. Translating it yields CASSYSGVGTEAFF.

The genes are TRBV4-1 and TRBJ1-2, with D perhaps TRBD1 (6 bases). V was trimmed by 1 base and J by 5 bases, leaving 17 bases between them. Germline CDR1 reads MGHRA; CDR2 reads YSYEKL. The CDR3 has 16 amino acids. The CDR3 is CASSQVGRQAEYGYTF. The CDR3 region has the DNA TGCGCCAGCAGCCAAGTAGGGAGACAGGCGGAGTATGGCTACACCTTC.

This clone has only a few counts. V usage is TRBV2 and J usage is TRBJ1-4, with a weak D call TRBD1 (5 bases). Germline CDR1 is SNHLY and CDR2 is FYNNEI. Trimming removed 7 bases at V and 12 bases at J, with 18 bases between. This CDR3 comprises 13 residues. The CDR3 DNA sequence: TGTGCCAGCACCTTAAGAAAGGGGTTGGAACTGTTTTTT. Its protein product is CASTLRKGLELFF.

This clone has just one count. The rearrangement joins TRBV6-2 or TRBV6-3 to TRBJ2-3; D possibly corresponds to TRBD1 (6 bases). The CDR3 runs to 14 residues. Germline CDR1 reads MNHEY; CDR2 reads SVGEGT. V lost 5 bases, J lost 6 bases, and 15 bases lay in between. The DNA for the CDR3 is TGTGCCAGCAGTGGTGGGGGCCCGCCGGATACGCAGTATTTT. As protein: CASSGGGPPDTQYF.

The chain couples TRBV28 to TRBJ1-2; D is uncertain. The CDR3 is 11 residues long. Trimming took 10 bases from V and 5 from J, leaving 11 bases between them. Per germline, CDR1 MDHEN and CDR2 SYDVKM. The CDR3 bases are TGTGCCACCTCAAATCGGTATGGCTACACCTTC. Translating it yields CATSNRYGYTF.

This clone was seen a handful of times. This rearrangement joins TRBV5-1 to TRBJ1-2, with 12 bases lining up with TRBD1. Per the germline V gene, CDR1 is SGHRS and CDR2 is YFSETQ. The CDR3 covers 17 residues. Trimming at V came to 7 bases and at J to 4 bases, leaving 14 bases not matched to a gene. CDR3 DNA sequence: TGCGCCAGCCCTGGCCGGGACAGGGGGCTGGACGGCTATGGCTACACCTTC. Its protein is CASPGRDRGLDGYGYTF.

This chain connects TRBV10-3 to TRBJ1-1; D is perhaps TRBD1 (6 bases). Trimming stripped 0 bases from V and 3 bases from J, with 14 bases between. This CDR3 is 16 amino acids long. The germline V gene encodes CDR1 ENHRY and CDR2 SYGVKD. CDR3 in amino acids: CAISESPTGRDTEAFF. The CDR3 region has the DNA TGTGCCATCAGTGAGTCCCCCACAGGGAGGGACACTGAAGCTTTCTTT.

This chain uses TRBV30 with TRBJ2-7, with 7 positions matching TRBD1. This CDR3 contains 16 residues. V shed 0 bases and J 6 bases; nucleotides not matched to a gene: 14. Germline lookup yields CDR1 GTSNPN and CDR2 SVGIG (reference sequence). This chain's CDR3 is CAWSVVWQGVSSEQYF. CDR3 nucleotides: TGTGCCTGGAGTGTAGTTTGGCAGGGGGTGTCAAGCGAGCAGTACTTC.

This clone was recorded a few times. The genes are TRBV7-9 and TRBJ2-7; tentatively, D is TRBD1 (5 bases). The V end lost 1 base, the J end lost 2 bases, and 9 bases lay between the germline ends. The CDR3 spans 14 residues. Germline assignment: CDR1 SEHNR and CDR2 FQNEAQ (reference sequence). The CDR3 region has the DNA TGTGCCAGCAGCTTAGGGGGCTACCCCTACGAGCAGTACTTC. Translation gives CASSLGGYPYEQYF.

The chain has TRBV3-1 (or the pseudogene TRBV3-2) and TRBJ1-2, with 7 bases fitting TRBD1. Germline V gene sequence: CDR1 LGHDT, CDR2 YNNKEL (reference sequence). The CDR3 extends over 13 amino acids. J lost 8 bases, V lost 7 bases, and 10 bases had no gene match. CDR3 sequence: CASNQGGEEGYTF. CDR3 nucleotides: TGTGCCAGCAATCAAGGGGGCGAGGAGGGCTACACCTTC.

The chain has TRBV30 and TRBJ2-2; D is possibly TRBD2 (7 bases). Germline loops: CDR1 GTSNPN, CDR2 SVGIG (reference sequence). The CDR3 extends over 14 amino acids. V shed 2 bases and J shed 4 bases, with 11 bases lying between them. Written as DNA, the CDR3 is TGTGCCTGGAGTAGGGGGGGAAGCACCGGGGAGCTGTTTTTT. It translates to CAWSRGGSTGELFF.

This chain uses TRBV6-5 with TRBJ1-3; D is unresolved. Looked up from germline, CDR1 is MNHEY and CDR2 is SVGAGI. V was shortened by 4 bases and J by 0 bases, with 13 bases between the two germline ends. The CDR3 runs to 16 residues. CDR3 in amino acids: CASSSGILLSGNTIYF. As DNA, the CDR3 is TGTGCCAGCAGTTCGGGGATCCTCCTCTCTGGAAACACCATATATTTT.

The CDR3 DNA sequence: TGTGCCAGCAGCTTAGATTCAGGGCGGAAAGAGACCCAGTACTTC. This codes for CASSLDSGRKETQYF. The chain has TRBV11-3 and TRBJ2-5, with D possibly being TRBD1 (5 bases). Looked up from germline, CDR1 is SGHNT and CDR2 is YENEEA. The CDR3 runs 15 residues. V dropped 0 bases and J dropped 3 bases, with 11 bases sitting between them.

There are a few counts of this clone. This chain uses TRBV30 with TRBJ1-1; D is undetermined. Germline CDR1 is GTSNPN and CDR2 is SVGIG (reference sequence). Trimming left V 0 bases short and J 9 bases short, with 14 bases between. The CDR3 extends over 13 amino acids. CDR3 in amino acids: CAWSVSEGGKAFF. Written as DNA, the CDR3 is TGTGCCTGGAGTGTATCAGAGGGCGGTAAAGCTTTCTTT.

The chain uses TRBV28 and TRBJ1-1, with TRBD1 matching 7 bases. V lost 5 bases and J lost 1; bases outside the gene matches: 7. Germline CDR1 reads MDHEN; CDR2 reads SYDVKM. The CDR3 totals 15 residues. CDR3 in DNA: TGTGCCAGCAGTCCGAGGACAGGACGGAACACTGAAGCTTTCTTT. This codes for CASSPRTGRNTEAFF.

The chain links TRBV18 to TRBJ1-1; no clear D gene. The V end lost 3 bases, the J end lost 3 bases, and 11 bases lay between the germline ends. Germline CDR1 and CDR2: KGHSH and LQKENI. The CDR3 length is 14 residues. CDR3 loop: CASSPPLQYTEAFF. The DNA of the CDR3 is TGTGCCAGCTCACCCCCCCTACAGTACACTGAAGCTTTCTTT.